This is a list of T cell receptor beta chains from one sample in a study of OX40 agonist ivuxolimab in advanced cancers. Clones were read by immunoSEQ multiplex PCR, and TCRdb kept only the in-frame ones, dropping some. The table has tens of thousands of clones, approximately 86% seen once. The specimen was CD4+ or CD8+ T cells sorted from blood, collected in a trial of the OX40 agonist ivuxolimab. These receptors all stem from an adult with an advanced solid tumor such as melanoma, head and neck, liver or kidney cancer. Each CDR3 is given with its conserved first and last residue. The order of the fields is D gene, J gene, V gene, clone size, CDR3 protein, CDR3 DNA. The D gene is left open where the match is weak. Only some rows state a clone size, as once, few, many or a class for expanded clones.

>NA|TRBJ2-6|TRBV5-1|once
CASSLYITGANVLTF
TGCGCCAGCAGCTTATATATCACTGGGGCCAACGTCCTGACTTTC
>NA|TRBJ2-5|TRBV11-1|NA
CASSLWVGQTQYF
TGTGCCAGCAGCTTGTGGGTGGGGCAGACCCAGTACTTC
>NA|TRBJ1-1|TRBV28|once
CASCPGLLNTEAFF
TGTGCCAGCTGTCCAGGGTTATTGAACACTGAAGCTTTCTTT
>TRBD1|TRBJ2-3|TRBV6-5|NA
CASSRGTGRNTQYF
TGTGCCAGCAGCCGAGGGACAGGGAGGAATACGCAGTATTTT
>NA|TRBJ1-1|TRBV27|NA
CASSLRGVGTEAFF
TGTGCCAGCAGTTTACGGGGGGTAGGGACTGAAGCTTTCTTT
>TRBD2|TRBJ2-7|TRBV7-9|NA
CASSPPPLAGSYEQYF
TGTGCCAGCAGCCCACCCCCCTTAGCGGGATCCTACGAGCAGTACTTC
>NA|TRBJ1-4|TRBV30|NA
CAWAGSGGKLFF
TGTGCCTGGGCGGGGTCGGGAGGAAAACTGTTTTTT
>TRBD1|TRBJ2-7|TRBV28|NA
CASSLLRTGAGEQYF
TGTGCCAGCAGTTTATTGAGGACAGGGGCGGGCGAGCAGTACTTC
>NA|TRBJ1-5|TRBV5-1|NA
CASSLGLGNQPQHF
TGCGCCAGCAGCTTGGGGTTAGGCAATCAGCCCCAGCATTTT
>TRBD1|TRBJ2-3|TRBV9|NA
CASSVARDSRSTDTQYF
TGTGCCAGCAGCGTAGCTCGGGACAGCCGGAGCACAGATACGCAGTATTTT
>NA|TRBJ2-2|TRBV6-4|NA
CASSDPNTGELFF
TGTGCCAGCAGTGACCCCAACACCGGGGAGCTGTTTTTT
>TRBD1|TRBJ1-5|TRBV18|NA
CASSPNRGGNQPQHF
TGTGCCAGCTCACCGAACAGGGGTGGCAATCAGCCCCAGCATTTT
>TRBD2|TRBJ2-5|TRBV11-2|NA
CASSLDSAGGETQYF
TGTGCCAGCAGCTTAGACTCCGCGGGAGGAGAGACCCAGTACTTC
>NA|TRBJ2-1|TRBV28|NA
CASSLGGGPHNEQFF
TGTGCCAGCAGTTTAGGGGGAGGCCCCCACAATGAGCAGTTCTTC
>NA|TRBJ1-1|TRBV18|NA
CASSPGRDTEAFF
TGTGCCAGCTCACCGGGCAGGGACACTGAAGCTTTCTTT
>NA|TRBJ2-4|TRBV15|NA
CATSAYGYGSNIQYF
TGTGCCACATCCGCCTACGGGTACGGCTCGAACATTCAGTACTTC
>TRBD1|TRBJ1-6|TRBV7-9|NA
CASSLHRGHSPLHF
TGTGCCAGCAGCTTACACAGGGGCCATTCACCCCTCCACTTT
>TRBD1|TRBJ1-1|TRBV19|NA
CASHRDRASNTEAFF
TGTGCCAGCCACCGGGACAGGGCTTCGAACACTGAAGCTTTCTTT
>NA|TRBJ2-2|TRBV6-4|NA
CASSDSGNTGELFF
TGTGCCAGCAGTGACTCAGGGAACACCGGGGAGCTGTTTTTT
>NA|TRBJ2-2|TRBV28|NA
CASSLRADGELFF
TGTGCCAGCAGTTTAAGAGCCGACGGGGAGCTGTTTTTT
>TRBD1|TRBJ1-1|TRBV6-6|NA
CASRPGQGFLVEAFF
TGTGCCAGCAGACCTGGACAGGGGTTCTTGGTTGAAGCTTTCTTT
>NA|TRBJ2-3|TRBV28|NA
CASSSYIRTDTQYF
TGTGCCAGCAGTTCGTATATCAGGACAGATACGCAGTATTTT
>TRBD1|TRBJ1-1|TRBV6-5|NA
CASIRDRGNTEAFF
TGTGCCAGCATCCGCGACAGGGGGAACACTGAAGCTTTCTTT
>TRBD1|TRBJ1-6|TRBV27|NA
CASSFWGQGANSPLHF
TGTGCCAGCAGTTTTTGGGGACAGGGAGCTAATTCACCCCTCCACTTT
>TRBD1|TRBJ1-1|TRBV5-1|NA
CASSLATGVKAFF
TGCGCCAGCAGCTTGGCGACAGGGGTTAAAGCTTTCTTT
>NA|TRBJ2-1|TRBV7-7|NA
CASSLEFGTANEQFF
TGTGCTAGCAGCTTAGAATTCGGGACGGCAAATGAGCAGTTCTTC
>NA|TRBJ2-7|TRBV11-3|NA
CASSLGDGSYEQYF
TGTGCCAGCAGCTTAGGGGACGGCTCCTACGAGCAGTACTTC
>NA|TRBJ2-1|TRBV5-6|few
CASSSLSGFSYNEQFF
TGTGCCAGCAGCTCATTAAGCGGGTTCTCCTACAATGAGCAGTTCTTC
>NA|TRBJ1-1|TRBV2|NA
CASSVMDDTEAFF
TGTGCCAGCAGTGTCATGGATGACACTGAAGCTTTCTTT
>NA|TRBJ2-3|TRBV11-2|NA
CASSLYRTRDTQYF
TGTGCCAGCAGCTTATACCGCACGCGGGATACGCAGTATTTT
>NA|TRBJ1-1|TRBV6-1|NA
CASSLDKNTEAFF
TGTGCCAGCAGTCTTGACAAGAACACTGAAGCTTTCTTT
>NA|TRBJ2-1|TRBV7-2|NA
CASSSASAISYNEQFF
TGTGCCAGCAGCTCAGCCTCGGCGATCTCCTACAATGAGCAGTTCTTC
>TRBD2|TRBJ2-1|TRBV10-3|NA
CAISGTSEYNEQFF
TGTGCCATCAGTGGGACTAGCGAATACAATGAGCAGTTCTTC
>NA|TRBJ2-7|TRBV6-6|NA
CASSDLYEQYF
TGTGCCAGCAGTGACCTCTACGAGCAGTACTTC
>TRBD2|TRBJ2-7|TRBV5-6|once
CASSLGGSGSYEQYF
TGTGCCAGCAGCTTGGGGGGTAGCGGGAGTTACGAGCAGTACTTC
>NA|TRBJ1-1|TRBV7-3|NA
CASSLFRDIEAFF
TGTGCCAGCAGCTTATTCCGGGACATTGAAGCTTTCTTT
>NA|TRBJ1-1|TRBV29-1|few
CSVPQNTEAFF
TGCAGCGTGCCCCAGAACACTGAAGCTTTCTTT
>TRBD2|TRBJ2-1|TRBV5-1|NA
CASSGSSGGWNEQFF
TGCGCCAGCAGCGGTTCTAGCGGGGGGTGGAATGAGCAGTTCTTC
>NA|TRBJ2-6|TRBV9|NA
CASSVAKVAGLGANVLTF
TGTGCCAGCAGCGTAGCTAAAGTGGCAGGGCTCGGGGCCAACGTCCTGACTTTC
>NA|TRBJ2-4|TRBV5-6|NA
CASSLWGAKNIQYF
TGTGCCAGCAGCTTGTGGGGGGCCAAAAACATTCAGTACTTC
>TRBD2|TRBJ2-7|TRBV6-1|NA
CASNKSSGTGEQYF
TGTGCCAGCAATAAGTCAAGCGGGACCGGCGAGCAGTACTTC
>TRBD2|TRBJ2-7|TRBV27|NA
CASRTSGASEQYF
TGTGCCAGCAGGACTAGCGGTGCGTCCGAGCAGTACTTC
>TRBD1|TRBJ2-3|TRBV5-6|NA
CASSLTGETDTQYF
TGTGCCAGCAGCTTGACAGGGGAAACAGATACGCAGTATTTT
>NA|TRBJ2-3|TRBV28|NA
CASRESTDTQYF
TGTGCCAGCCGGGAGAGCACAGATACGCAGTATTTT
>TRBD1|TRBJ2-5|TRBV15|NA
CATSRDRARETQYF
TGTGCCACCAGCAGGGACAGGGCCAGGGAGACCCAGTACTTC
>NA|TRBJ1-1|TRBV6-6|NA
CASSPSWTEAFF
TGTGCCAGCAGCCCGAGTTGGACTGAAGCTTTCTTT
>NA|TRBJ2-4|TRBV15|NA
CATSPTAGLAKNIQYF
TGTGCCACCAGCCCCACGGCCGGGCTAGCCAAAAACATTCAGTACTTC
>NA|TRBJ2-7|TRBV27|NA
CASSLGRFSDEQYF
TGTGCCAGCAGCTTGGGGCGTTTCTCCGACGAGCAGTACTTC
>NA|TRBJ2-3|TRBV7-9|NA
CASSLAVLPTDTQYF
TGTGCCAGCAGCTTAGCGGTCCTTCCCACAGATACGCAGTATTTT
>TRBD1|TRBJ2-7|TRBV4-1|once
CATRATGGGEQYF
TGCGCCACCCGAGCGACAGGGGGCGGCGAGCAGTACTTC
>NA|TRBJ1-5|TRBV30|once
CAWSLAVSNQPQHF
TGTGCCTGGAGTTTGGCTGTCAGCAATCAGCCCCAGCATTTT
>NA|TRBJ1-5|TRBV28|once
CASSHRYSNQPQHF
TGTGCCAGCAGCCACCGGTACAGCAATCAGCCCCAGCATTTT
>NA|TRBJ1-4|TRBV18|NA
CASSPGRSNEKLFF
TGTGCCAGCTCACCTGGACGGAGTAATGAAAAACTGTTTTTT
>TRBD2|TRBJ2-7|TRBV14|NA
CASSQSSGRGYEQYF
TGTGCCAGCAGCCAATCGTCGGGGAGGGGTTACGAGCAGTACTTC
>NA|TRBJ2-1|TRBV6-5|NA
CASSLYNEQFF
TGTGCCAGCAGCCTATACAATGAGCAGTTCTTC
>NA|TRBJ2-2|TRBV28|NA
CASSLFNTGELFF
TGTGCCAGCAGTTTATTCAACACCGGGGAGCTGTTTTTT
>TRBD1|TRBJ2-4|TRBV15|NA
CATSRDPATGSIKNIQYF
TGTGCCACCAGCAGAGATCCGGCGACAGGGTCAATCAAAAACATTCAGTACTTC